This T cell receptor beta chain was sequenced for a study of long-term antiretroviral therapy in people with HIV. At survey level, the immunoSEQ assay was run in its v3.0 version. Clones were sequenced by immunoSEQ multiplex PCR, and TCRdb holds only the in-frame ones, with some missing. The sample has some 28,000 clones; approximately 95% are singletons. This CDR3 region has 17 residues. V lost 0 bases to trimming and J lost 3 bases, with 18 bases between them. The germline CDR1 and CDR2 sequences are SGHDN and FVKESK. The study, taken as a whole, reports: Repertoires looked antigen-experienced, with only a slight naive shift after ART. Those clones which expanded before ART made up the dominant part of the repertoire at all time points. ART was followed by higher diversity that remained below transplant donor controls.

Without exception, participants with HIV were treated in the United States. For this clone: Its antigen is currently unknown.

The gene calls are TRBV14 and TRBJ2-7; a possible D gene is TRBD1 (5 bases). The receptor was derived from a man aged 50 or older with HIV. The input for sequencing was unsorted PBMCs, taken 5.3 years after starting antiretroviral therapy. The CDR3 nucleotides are TGTGCCAGCAGCCAAGACCTTCGAAGGGGTACGGGCTACGAGCAGTACTTC. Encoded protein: CASSQDLRRGTGYEQYF.